This T cell receptor (beta chain) originates from a study of OX40 agonist ivuxolimab in advanced cancers. Study details: Prior anti-PD-1, anti-PD-L1 or anti-CTLA-4 therapy did not bar entry, and about 40% had some. Of the patients, three showed partial responses, one with hepatocellular carcinoma and two with cutaneous melanoma.

Exclusion of a patient followed from autoimmune disease history or systemic immunosuppression. Clones were sequenced by immunoSEQ multiplex PCR, and TCRdb holds only the in-frame ones, with some missing. The top ten clones hold over 10% of a sample with tens of thousands of clones, 80% to 95% of them seen once. Trimming removed 4 bases from V and 9 bases from J, with 14 bases in between. The CDR3 covers 13 residues. Germline CDR1 reads SGDLS; CDR2 reads YYNGEE. Here the sequenced sample was CD4+ or CD8+ T cells sorted from blood, taken in a trial of the OX40 agonist ivuxolimab. The chain recombines TRBV9 with TRBJ2-1; weak D call: TRBD2 (5 bases). The sequence came from an adult with an advanced solid tumor such as melanoma, head and neck, liver or kidney cancer. The CDR3 sequence is CASSPPVGVEQFF. The CDR3 DNA is TGTGCCAGCAGCCCCCCCGTCGGGGTTGAGCAGTTCTTC.